This TCR beta chain appears in the sequencing data of a study of T cell responses to AZD1222 COVID-19 vaccine. Turning to the study itself: Researchers grouped second doses given at about 4 or about 12 weeks into one pool.

This clone was counted between two and nine times. The ends were cut back, 3 bases at V and 5 bases at J, with 11 bases in the middle. Germline CDR1 MRHNA, CDR2 SNTAGT. The CDR3 contains 14 residues. Measured with immunoSEQ multiplex PCR; TCRdb has only the in-frame clones, and not every one. The repertoire holds 110,000 or so clones, approximately 85% seen once, with about 8.6% in the top ten. This clonotype was sampled from an adult in good health. The material sequenced was peripheral blood, taken on day 0 of AZD1222 vaccination. V is TRBV6-4 and J is TRBJ1-5; tentative D call: TRBD1 (5 bases). CDR3 in amino acids: CASSENTGDQPQHF. CDR3 nucleotides: TGTGCCAGCAGTGAGAATACAGGAGATCAGCCCCAGCATTTT.